The 17 T cell receptor beta chains presented below share a single source sample, sequenced in a study of response to subunit inactivated influenza vaccine (dated by TCRdb to 2017 to 2018). Library generation was performed with RT-PCR. The sample was run on an Illumina HiSeq 2500. TCRdb trimmed public reads at Q25 via fastp, called clones via MiXCR and kept in-frame beta chains. Identical CDR3 protein sequences are pooled into one entry, listed with their most common genes and DNA. The sample table holds hundreds of thousands of distinct CDR3 sequences, of which 7.6% were seen once. 13% of the sample is held by the ten biggest clonotypes. The input for sequencing was PBMCs from blood, taken less than 30 months after vaccination. The receptor set was obtained from a man between 50 and 75 years old who received an inactivated influenza vaccine. Donor details come from another sample of the same person, matched by shared clones.

This clonotype was recorded many times. The chain carries TRBV20-1 and TRBJ2-3; TRBD2 aligns across 10 bases. Germline lookup yields CDR1 DFQATT and CDR2 SNEGSKA (reference sequence). The CDR3 has 16 amino acids. V shed 3 bases, J shed 4 bases, and the junction held 10 bases outside the gene matches. The CDR3 coding sequence is TGCAGTGCTAGCCTTCTAGCGGGAGCTGCCGCAGATACGCAGTATTTT. Residues: CSASLLAGAAADTQYF.

Ten or more counts support this clonotype. The chain employs TRBV12-3 or TRBV12-4 and TRBJ1-1; perhaps TRBD1 as D (5 bases). The V gene lost 3 bases and the J gene lost 1 base, with 12 bases spanning the gap. CDR3 length: 15 amino acids. CDR3 DNA sequence: TGTGCCAGCAGTTTGCAAGGGACCGCGAACACTGAAGCTTTCTTT. It translates to CASSLQGTANTEAFF.

V and J are TRBV29-1 and TRBJ2-1; D is perhaps TRBD1 or TRBD2 (7 bases each). The CDR3 runs to 16 residues. CDR1 is SQVTM and CDR2 is ANQGSEA in the germline V gene. The CDR3 coding sequence is TGCAGTTTTGGGGGGGAGACAGGGCGGGCATACAATGAGCAGTTCTTC. Its protein product is CSFGGETGRAYNEQFF.

Notes on this clonotype: Given the absence of the conserved phenylalanine or tryptophan at the CDR3 end, a read error is likely. The rearrangement links TRBV4-3 to TRBJ2-3; 8 bases are a match to TRBD2. This CDR3 region has 19 residues. Germline CDR1 LGHNA, CDR2 YSLEER. The V gene end was trimmed by 4 bases and the J gene end by 0 bases; junction bases not matched to a gene: 15. The chain's CDR3 is CASSRSGSGGGLSTDTQYY. As DNA, the CDR3 is TGCGCCAGCAGCCGAAGTGGGTCTGGCGGGGGGCTGAGCACAGATACGCAGTATTAT.

This clonotype has more than one count but fewer than ten. The gene calls are TRBV2 and TRBJ1-1; 8 positions match TRBD1. The CDR3 is 18 residues long. The junction had 17 bases not matched to a gene; V was cut back by 7 bases and J by 1 base. Per the germline V gene, CDR1 is SNHLY and CDR2 is FYNNEI. The CDR3 nucleotides are TGTGCCAGCATGGGGCCTCGACAGGGGCCCCTTTCGAACACTGAAGCTTTCTTT. Its protein product is CASMGPRQGPLSNTEAFF.

This clonotype was observed a handful of times. The chain couples TRBV7-9 to TRBJ2-1, with D unresolved. Looked up from germline, CDR1 is SEHNR and CDR2 is FQNEAQ (reference sequence). This CDR3 spans 14 amino acids. V was trimmed by 5 bases and J by 7 bases, leaving 15 bases between them. The CDR3, as DNA: TGTGCCAGCAGCCGGAGAGATCGGCGGAATGAGCAGTTCTTC. It codes for CASSRRDRRNEQFF.

The rearrangement uses TRBV2 and TRBJ2-1; 14 nucleotides match TRBD2. Germline lookup yields CDR1 SNHLY and CDR2 FYNNEI. The CDR3 runs 15 residues. The trim removed 6 bases at V and 7 bases at J, leaving 5 bases unmatched. The CDR3 is CASRRLAGGSNEQFF. The CDR3 DNA is TGTGCCAGCAGACGACTAGCGGGGGGGAGTAATGAGCAGTTCTTC.

The chain combines TRBV7-9 with TRBJ2-3; D not resolved. Looked up from germline, CDR1 is SEHNR and CDR2 is FQNEAQ (reference sequence). Trimming cost V 5 bases and J 6 bases, with 18 bases left between them. The CDR3 covers 15 residues. The CDR3 region is CASSKGSTIPDTQYF. CDR3 nucleotide sequence: TGTGCCAGCAGCAAGGGCTCTACAATCCCCGATACGCAGTATTTT.

This chain connects TRBV20-1 to TRBJ2-7; 8 bases line up with TRBD1. CDR1 is DFQATT and CDR2 is SNEGSKA in the germline V gene (reference sequence). V trimming: 0 bases; J trimming: 4 bases; junction bases outside the gene matches: 8. This CDR3 has 15 residues. CDR3 in DNA: TGCAGTGCTAGAGAACACGGGACAGGCTGGTACGAGCAGTACTTC. As protein: CSAREHGTGWYEQYF.

The chain is built from TRBV9 and TRBJ2-3, with 9 nucleotides matching TRBD2. V lost 3 bases, J lost 4 bases, and 9 bases stayed unmatched. CDR1 and CDR2 from the germline V gene are SGDLS and YYNGEE. The CDR3 has 16 amino acids. CDR3 sequence reads: CASSAASGTFSDTQYF. CDR3 nucleotide sequence: TGTGCCAGCAGCGCCGCTAGCGGGACCTTTTCAGATACGCAGTATTTT.

In this sample, this clonotype turned up a few times. The V call is TRBV10-3, the J call TRBJ1-1; D not certain. V lost 10 bases, J lost 0 bases, and 6 bases lay in between. The CDR3 contains 11 residues. CDR1 is ENHRY, CDR2 SYGVKD, per germline. The CDR3 loop reads CATGMNTEAFF. The CDR3 coding sequence is TGTGCCACGGGGATGAACACTGAAGCTTTCTTT.

This clonotype was seen at least ten times. The genes are TRBV12-5 and TRBJ2-1, with D unclear. Trimming cost V 0 bases and J 4 bases, with 16 bases left between them. Per the germline V gene, CDR1 is LGHNT and CDR2 is FRNRAP. The CDR3 runs to 17 residues. The DNA for the CDR3 is TGTGCTAGTGGTTTGGTAATCGGAGCTAACGGGTACAATGAGCAGTTCTTC. Translated, it gives CASGLVIGANGYNEQFF.

The genes are TRBV4-2 and TRBJ1-4; maybe TRBD1 (5 bases). This CDR3 has 14 residues. With 4 bases removed from V and 6 bases from J, the gap between germline ends came to 12 bases. Germline CDR1 and CDR2: LGHNA and YNFKEQ. CDR3 in DNA: TGTGCCAGCAGCCGTCCAGGGTTTGATGAAAAACTGTTTTTT. It encodes CASSRPGFDEKLFF.

This clonotype was seen at least ten times. The rearrangement joins TRBV4-1 to TRBJ2-5; D ambiguous. The CDR3 has 13 amino acids. The germline V gene encodes CDR1 MGHRA and CDR2 YSYEKL. V lost 0 bases to trimming and J lost 4 bases, with 6 bases between them. This CDR3 reads CASSQEIRETQYF. In DNA, the CDR3 is TGCGCCAGCAGCCAAGAAATTCGAGAGACCCAGTACTTC.

This clonotype was found a few times. Mismatch with germline at one junction end may stem from a read error. The chain links TRBV20-1 to TRBJ2-1; D uncertain. Germline V gene sequence: CDR1 DFQATT, CDR2 SNEGSKA (reference sequence). The CDR3 has 14 amino acids. CDR3 bases: TGCAGTGCTAGAGAGAGGCTCCCCTACGATGAGCAGTTCTTC. Its protein is CSARERLPYDEQFF.

This clonotype showed up just once. The rearrangement links TRBV18 to TRBJ2-7, with D maybe TRBD1 (7 bases). V lost 3 bases, J lost 5 bases, and 17 bases lay in between. The CDR3 consists of 15 residues. Germline V CDR1 and CDR2: KGHSH, LQKENI. CDR3 in DNA: TGTGCCAGCTCACCCAGGGACAGACCGGGGGACGAGCAGTACTTC. Protein: CASSPRDRPGDEQYF.

The rearrangement uses TRBV6-5 and TRBJ2-2, with 8 positions matching TRBD1. V lost 2 bases to trimming and J lost 4 bases; unmatched junction nucleotides: 9. In germline, CDR1 is MNHEY, CDR2 SVGAGI. There are 17 residues in the CDR3. CDR3 bases: TGTGCCAGCAGTTACGGGGGGCCAGGGGGCCGCACCGGGGAGCTGTTTTTT. Translation: CASSYGGPGGRTGELFF.